The sequence of this T cell receptor (beta chain) was determined in a study of Ad26.COV2.S vaccination and SARS-CoV-2 variants. Study-level background: A participant enrolled in the COV1001 Ad26.COV2.S trial arm provided the sample. Ad26.COV2.S, an intramuscular injection, was given once or twice 56 days apart.

A note on this clone: Its antigen is as yet unknown.

TCRdb keeps only in-frame clones here, not all; method: immunoSEQ multiplex PCR. Here the sample spans hundreds of thousands of clones, roughly nine tenths being singletons. Regarding the study as a whole: Comparable non-spike TCR breadth was observed in vaccine and placebo recipients.

The treatment: 15 to 20 received Ad26.COV2.S at low or high dose, single or two shots; a few received placebo; per-sample allocation not given. Day 63 after the first vaccine or placebo injection was the time point for sampling. The V and J ends lost 3 bases and 4 bases, in that order; junction bases with no gene match: 2. The CDR3 loop spans 14 amino acids. The V gene's germline CDR1 is LNHDA and CDR2 SQIVND (reference sequence). This specimen was peripheral blood, taken in a trial of Ad26.COV2.S vaccine versus placebo. This TCR came from a person aged 18-60 years who received the Ad26.COV2.S COVID-19 vaccine or a placebo. This chain uses TRBV19 with TRBJ1-1; 10 bases match TRBD1. Written as DNA, the CDR3 is TGTGCCAGTAGTATGGGACAGGGGCTCACTGAAGCTTTCTTT. Translated, it gives CASSMGQGLTEAFF.